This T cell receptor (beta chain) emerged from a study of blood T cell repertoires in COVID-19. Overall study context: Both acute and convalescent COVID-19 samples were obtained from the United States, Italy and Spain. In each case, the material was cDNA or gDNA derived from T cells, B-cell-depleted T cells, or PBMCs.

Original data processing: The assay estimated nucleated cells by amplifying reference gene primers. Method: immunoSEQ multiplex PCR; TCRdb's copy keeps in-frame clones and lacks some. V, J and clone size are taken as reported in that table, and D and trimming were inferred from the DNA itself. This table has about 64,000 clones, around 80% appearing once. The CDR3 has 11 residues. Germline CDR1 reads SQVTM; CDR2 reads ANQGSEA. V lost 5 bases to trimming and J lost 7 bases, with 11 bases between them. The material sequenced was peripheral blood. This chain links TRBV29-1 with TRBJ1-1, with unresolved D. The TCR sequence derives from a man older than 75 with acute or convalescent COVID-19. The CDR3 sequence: CSVQVSNEAFF. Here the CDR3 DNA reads TGCAGCGTTCAGGTTTCCAATGAAGCTTTCTTT. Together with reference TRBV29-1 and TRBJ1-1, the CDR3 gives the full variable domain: SAVISQKPSRDICQRGTSLTIQCQVDSQVTMMFWYRQQPGQSLTLIATANQGSEATYESGFVIDKFPISRPNLTFSTLTVSNMSPEDSSIYLCSVQVSNEAFFGQGTRLTVV.